The present T cell receptor beta chain was sequenced within a study of cytomegalovirus exposure and HLA in healthy donors (dated by TCRdb to 2017 to 2019). For the study in its entirety: The 666 repertoires of the first cohort and the roughly 120 validation repertoires were produced on the same platform, according to a later analysis. The aim of the study was to test whether cataloging public T cell receptors could identify signatures of past pathogen exposure. In addition to the first cohort of approximately 670 subjects, a separate validation cohort of 100 to 150 different subjects was used. To predict cytomegalovirus infection status, the study combined high-throughput TCR immunosequencing, statistical association of individual TCRs with disease status, and machine learning.

The donors were included in the validation cohort of approximately 130 subjects, a group kept apart from the roughly 700-subject first cohort. As regards this clone: Which antigen it targets is not known. The record has no base qualities; no much larger clone is one base away.

Broad study findings and their caveats: The classifier was reported to diagnose cytomegalovirus status with high specificity and sensitivity in both the original and validation cohorts. Three of the identified cytomegalovirus-associated TCR beta chains were confirmed in vitro to be specific for cytomegalovirus antigens. The validation cohort had no HLA typing available for a later analysis, so co-occurrence within that cohort was assessed over all 120 or so repertoires. The authors suggested that the approach could potentially be extended to other disease states and immunological phenotypes. Across donors, most TCR sequences were observed very rarely, whereas some public TCRs were present in many individuals. In the study, around 160 TCR beta chains were listed as associated with cytomegalovirus. In a later analysis, TCRs clustered in the first cohort were found to also tend to co-occur in the approximately 110 validation repertoires, with 94% of cluster scores above 0.

The library was built by means of the immunoSEQ multiplex PCR assay. The study's own analysis went as follows. A statistical classification framework was built to diagnose cytomegalovirus status from the catalog of TCR beta chain sequences. This immuneACCESS table, as held by TCRdb, lists in-frame sequences with V and J called but not all clones. Of the missing ones, under half trace to an unresolved V gene in checked studies; the others have no known cause. V and J calls and clone size come straight from that table; D and trimming were deduced from the DNA. Within this sample are 78,000 or so clones, with almost 97% of them counted one time only. Of the sample, around 1.6% falls within the top ten clones. The CDR3 holds 15 amino acids from the cysteine to the phenylalanine. The sequence is cut down to CDR3 DNA, 45 bases in frame from base 1. Ends trimmed: V by 1 base, J by 7 bases; bases unmatched to a gene: 5. The germline V gene sets CDR1 to SGHTA and CDR2 to FQGNSA.

Input material: PBMCs. This chain is built from TRBV7-2 and TRBJ1-4; TRBD1 aligns with 8 central bases. The clonotype originates from a young man in good health and CMV-seropositive. DNA sequence: TGTGCCAGCAGCTTAGTAGGTGACAGGGGTGAAAAACTGTTTTTT. Its product reads: CASSLVGDRGEKLFF.